The 12 T cell receptor beta chains in this list originate from one sample, sequenced in a study of PD-L1 blockade in urothelial cancer. Time point here: pretreatment peripheral blood. The assay was immunoSEQ multiplex PCR, and TCRdb's table has in-frame clones only and misses some. The sample lists 30,000 to 35,000 clones; 84% were seen once. The sequencing used PBMCs, collected around atezolizumab (anti-PD-L1) treatment. The receptors were sampled from a man between 60 and 75 years old with urothelial cancer.

The chain joins TRBV28 to TRBJ2-7; D is undetermined. Trimming took off 5 bases at V and 0 bases at J, with 5 bases between the two ends. CDR1 is MDHEN, CDR2 SYDVKM, per germline. CDR3 length: 12 residues. The CDR3 sequence is CASSHNSYEQYF. In nucleotides, the CDR3 is TGTGCCAGCAGTCACAACTCCTACGAGCAGTACTTC.

The chain combines TRBV28 with TRBJ1-4, with 9 bases matching TRBD1. Germline assignment: CDR1 MDHEN and CDR2 SYDVKM. CDR3 length equals 14 residues. The V gene end was trimmed by 7 bases and the J gene end by 7 bases; junction bases not matched to a gene: 7. The CDR3: CASKAGQGGEKLFF. CDR3 coding DNA: TGTGCCAGCAAGGCGGGACAGGGAGGTGAAAAACTGTTTTTT.

This clone was seen repeatedly, ten times or more. The rearrangement links TRBV10-1 to TRBJ1-1, with TRBD1 identical over 7 bases. Germline values: CDR1 WNHNN, CDR2 SYGVQD (reference sequence). The CDR3 has 12 amino acids. Trimming cost V 8 bases and J 6 bases; bases outside gene matches: 6. In nucleotides, the CDR3 is TGCGCCAGCCAAGGCAGGGGGGCTGAAGCTTTCTTT. Translated: CASQGRGAEAFF.

J is TRBJ2-1 and V is TRBV13; the match to TRBD2 covers 12 bases. CDR1 is PRHDT and CDR2 is FYEKMQ in the germline V gene (reference sequence). The ends lost 3 bases at V and 0 bases at J; junction bases unmatched: 6. The CDR3 contains 18 residues. In nucleotides, the CDR3 is TGTGCCAGCAGCTTGACTAGCGGGAGAGTGGCCTCCTACAATGAGCAGTTCTTC. Protein sequence: CASSLTSGRVASYNEQFF.

This chain connects TRBV7-8 to TRBJ1-2; possible D gene TRBD1, 6 bases. Per germline, CDR1 SGHVS and CDR2 FQNEAQ. Trimming removed 3 bases from V and 4 bases from J, with 18 bases in between. The CDR3 contains 16 residues. This CDR3 is CASSFSDRPVVYGYTF. CDR3 bases: TGTGCCAGCAGCTTCTCGGACAGACCGGTGGTCTATGGCTACACCTTC. The complete variable domain, with remaining parts taken from reference TRBV7-8 and TRBJ1-2, reads GAGVSQSPRYKVAKRGQDVALRCDPISGHVSLFWYQQALGQGPEFLTYFQNEAQLDKSGLPSDRFFAERPEGSVSTLKIQRTQQEDSAVYLCASSFSDRPVVYGYTFGSGTRLTVV.

The J gene is TRBJ2-5, the V gene TRBV27, with D possibly being TRBD1 (5 bases). The V end lost 5 bases, the J end lost 1 base, and 17 bases lay between the germline ends. This CDR3 region has 16 residues. Germline lookup yields CDR1 MNHEY and CDR2 SMNVEV (reference sequence). CDR3 in amino acids: CASSTRMRTSQETQYF. The CDR3 DNA reads as TGTGCCAGCAGTACCCGCATGCGGACAAGCCAAGAGACCCAGTACTTC.

Comments on this clone: One end of the junction is discordant with germline, which a read error may explain. The genes are TRBV6-1 and TRBJ1-1; D unclear. The germline V gene has CDR1 MNHNS and CDR2 SASEGT. This CDR3 comprises 16 residues. CDR3 region: CASTERRRRWEGEAFF. The DNA of the CDR3 is TGTGCCAGCACTGAAAGGCGCAGGAGGTGGGAGGGTGAAGCTTTCTTT.

V is TRBV11-2 and J is TRBJ2-1; D is undetermined. The germline V gene has CDR1 SGHAT and CDR2 FQNNGV. V was shortened by 6 bases and J by 6 bases, with 15 bases between the two germline ends. CDR3 length equals 14 residues. CDR3: CASRSLSGGNEQFF. Written as DNA, the CDR3 is TGTGCCAGCAGGTCGCTTTCCGGCGGCAATGAGCAGTTCTTC.

This clone turned up a few times. This chain links TRBV29-1 with TRBJ1-5; weak D call: TRBD1 (5 bases). This CDR3 comprises 13 residues. The germline gives CDR1 SQVTM, CDR2 ANQGSEA. With 4 bases removed from V and 6 bases from J, the gap between germline ends came to 13 bases. CDR3 in amino acids: CSVAPTGGQPQHF. The CDR3 bases are TGCAGCGTTGCCCCCACGGGGGGTCAGCCCCAGCATTTT.

This clone was found once. The chain is built from TRBV28 and TRBJ2-7; tentative D call: TRBD1 (6 bases). The CDR3 has 17 amino acids. Looked up from germline, CDR1 is MDHEN and CDR2 is SYDVKM. Trimming left V 6 bases short and J 0 bases short, with 21 bases between. Here the CDR3 reads CASSLVDIRGFSYEQYF. The CDR3 DNA reads as TGTGCCAGCAGCCTAGTCGACATCAGGGGCTTCTCCTACGAGCAGTACTTC.

The CDR3 loop is CASSSTSGVTGELFF. In DNA form, the CDR3 reads TGTGCCAGCAGCTCAACCTCGGGGGTGACCGGGGAGCTGTTTTTT. J is TRBJ2-2 and V is TRBV7-3; tentatively, D is TRBD2 (6 bases). The V end lost 4 bases, the J end lost 5 bases, and 14 bases lay between the germline ends. Germline CDR1 reads SGHTA; CDR2 reads FQGTGA. The CDR3 is made up of 15 amino acids.

V is TRBV9 and J is TRBJ1-6; D gene uncertain. The V end was cut by 3 bases, the J end by 7 bases, with 11 bases between. Germline lookup yields CDR1 SGDLS and CDR2 YYNGEE. This CDR3 has 14 amino acids. CDR3 region: CASSANSGNSPLHF. Written as DNA, the CDR3 is TGTGCCAGCAGCGCCAACTCCGGGAATTCACCCCTCCACTTT.